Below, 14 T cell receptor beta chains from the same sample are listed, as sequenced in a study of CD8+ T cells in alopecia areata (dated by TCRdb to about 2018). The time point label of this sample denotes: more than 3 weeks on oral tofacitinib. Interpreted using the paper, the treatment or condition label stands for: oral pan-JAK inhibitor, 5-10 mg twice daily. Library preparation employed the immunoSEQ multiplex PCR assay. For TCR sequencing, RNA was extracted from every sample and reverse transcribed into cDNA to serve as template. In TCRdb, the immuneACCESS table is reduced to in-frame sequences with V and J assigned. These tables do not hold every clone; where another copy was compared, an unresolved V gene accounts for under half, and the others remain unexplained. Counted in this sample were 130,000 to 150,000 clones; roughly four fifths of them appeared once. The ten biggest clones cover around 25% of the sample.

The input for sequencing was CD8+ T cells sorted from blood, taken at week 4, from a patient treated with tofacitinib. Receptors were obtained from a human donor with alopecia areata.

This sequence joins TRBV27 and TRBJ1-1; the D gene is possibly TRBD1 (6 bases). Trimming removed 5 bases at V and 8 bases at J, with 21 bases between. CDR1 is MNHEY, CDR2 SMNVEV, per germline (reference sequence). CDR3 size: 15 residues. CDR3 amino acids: CASSQILDRHYEAFF. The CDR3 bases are TGTGCCAGCAGTCAGATATTGGACAGACATTACGAAGCTTTCTTT.

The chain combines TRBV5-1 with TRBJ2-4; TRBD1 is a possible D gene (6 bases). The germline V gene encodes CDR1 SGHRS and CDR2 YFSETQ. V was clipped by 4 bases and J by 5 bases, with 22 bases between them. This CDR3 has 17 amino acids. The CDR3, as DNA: TGCGCCAGCAGCCCAGGGGACCTCGGGCAGCTAGAAAACATTCAGTACTTC. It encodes CASSPGDLGQLENIQYF. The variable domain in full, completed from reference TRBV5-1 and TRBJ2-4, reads KAGVTQTPRYLIKTRGQQVTLSCSPISGHRSVSWYQQTPGQGLQFLFEYFSETQRNKGNFPGRFSGRQFSNSRSEMNVSTLELGDSALYLCASSPGDLGQLENIQYFGAGTRLSVL.

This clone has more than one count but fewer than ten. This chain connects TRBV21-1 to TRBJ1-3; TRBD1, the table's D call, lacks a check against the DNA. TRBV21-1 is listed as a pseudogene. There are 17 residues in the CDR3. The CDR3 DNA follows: TGTGCCAGCAGCAAAGGGTTCCAGGGAAGCTCTGGAAACACCATATATTTT. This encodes CASSKGFQGSSGNTIYF.

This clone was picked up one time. CDR3 nucleotides: TGCAGCGCAACAGGGGGCGACTTTTCTGGGGCCAACGTCCTGACTTTC. This translates into CSATGGDFSGANVLTF. The chain employs TRBV29-1 and TRBJ2-6; 9 nucleotides match TRBD1. With V trimmed by 7 bases and J by 1 base, 8 bases remained unmatched. This CDR3 contains 16 residues. The V gene's germline CDR1 is SQVTM and CDR2 ANQGSEA.

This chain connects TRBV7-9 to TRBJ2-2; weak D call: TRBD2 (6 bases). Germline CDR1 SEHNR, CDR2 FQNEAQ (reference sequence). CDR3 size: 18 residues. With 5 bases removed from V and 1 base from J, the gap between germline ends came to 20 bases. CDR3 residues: CASSHPLPGRLNTGELFF. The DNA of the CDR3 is TGTGCCAGCAGCCACCCCCTCCCGGGGAGGTTGAACACCGGGGAGCTGTTTTTT.

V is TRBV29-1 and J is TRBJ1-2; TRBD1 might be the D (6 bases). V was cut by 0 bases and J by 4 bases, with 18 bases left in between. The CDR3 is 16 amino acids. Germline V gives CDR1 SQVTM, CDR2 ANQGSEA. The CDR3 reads CSVEEDRRGDAYGYTF. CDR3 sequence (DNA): TGCAGCGTTGAAGAAGACAGGAGGGGTGACGCCTATGGCTACACCTTC.

CDR3 protein: CASSVRAPYNEQFF. Written as DNA, the CDR3 is TGCGCCAGCAGCGTCCGGGCCCCATACAATGAGCAGTTCTTC. The chain is built from TRBV5-1 and TRBJ2-1; D gene uncertain. Germline V lookup: CDR1 SGHRS, CDR2 YFSETQ. Trimming removed 4 bases from V and 4 bases from J, with 12 bases in between. This CDR3 region has 14 residues.

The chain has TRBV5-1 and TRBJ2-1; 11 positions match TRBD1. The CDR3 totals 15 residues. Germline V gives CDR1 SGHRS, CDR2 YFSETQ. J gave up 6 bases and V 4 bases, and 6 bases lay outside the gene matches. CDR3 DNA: TGCGCCAGCAGCATAGACGGGACAGGGGGCAATGAGCAGTTCTTC. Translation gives CASSIDGTGGNEQFF.

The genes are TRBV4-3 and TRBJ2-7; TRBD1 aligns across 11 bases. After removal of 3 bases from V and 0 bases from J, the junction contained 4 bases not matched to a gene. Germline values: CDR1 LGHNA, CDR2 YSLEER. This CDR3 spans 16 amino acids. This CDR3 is CASSQGTGGNSYEQYF. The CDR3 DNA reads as TGCGCCAGCAGCCAGGGGACAGGGGGGAACTCCTACGAGCAGTACTTC.

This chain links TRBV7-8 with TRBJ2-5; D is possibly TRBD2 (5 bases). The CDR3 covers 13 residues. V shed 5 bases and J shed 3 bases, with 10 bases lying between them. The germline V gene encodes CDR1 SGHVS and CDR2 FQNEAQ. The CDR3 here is CASSRDYEETQYF. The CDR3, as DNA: TGTGCCAGCAGCCGGGATTATGAAGAGACCCAGTACTTC.

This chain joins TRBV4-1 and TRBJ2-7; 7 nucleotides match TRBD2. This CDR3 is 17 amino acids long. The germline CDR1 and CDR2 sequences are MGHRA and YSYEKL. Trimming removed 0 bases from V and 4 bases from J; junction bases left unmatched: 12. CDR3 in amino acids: CASSQESRGTLPYEQYF. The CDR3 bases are TGCGCCAGCAGCCAAGAATCGCGGGGGACCCTCCCATACGAGCAGTACTTC.

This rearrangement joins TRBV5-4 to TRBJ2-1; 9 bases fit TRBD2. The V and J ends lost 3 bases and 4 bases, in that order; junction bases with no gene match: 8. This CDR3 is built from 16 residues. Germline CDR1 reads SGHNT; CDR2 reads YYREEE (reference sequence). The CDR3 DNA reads TGTGCCAGCAGCTACCTGAGCGGGGGGCCTTACAATGAGCAGTTCTTC. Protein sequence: CASSYLSGGPYNEQFF.

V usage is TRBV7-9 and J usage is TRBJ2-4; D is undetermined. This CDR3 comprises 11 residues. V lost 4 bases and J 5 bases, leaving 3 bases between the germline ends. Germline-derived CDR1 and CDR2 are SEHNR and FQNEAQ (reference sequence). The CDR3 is CASSSQNIQYF. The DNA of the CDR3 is TGTGCCAGCAGCTCTCAAAACATTCAGTACTTC.

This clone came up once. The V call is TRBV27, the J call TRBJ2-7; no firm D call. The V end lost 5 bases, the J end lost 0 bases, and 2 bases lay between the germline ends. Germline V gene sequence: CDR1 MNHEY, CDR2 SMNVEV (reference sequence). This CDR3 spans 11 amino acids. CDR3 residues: CASSPSYEQYF. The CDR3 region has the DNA TGTGCCAGCAGTCCCTCCTACGAGCAGTACTTC.